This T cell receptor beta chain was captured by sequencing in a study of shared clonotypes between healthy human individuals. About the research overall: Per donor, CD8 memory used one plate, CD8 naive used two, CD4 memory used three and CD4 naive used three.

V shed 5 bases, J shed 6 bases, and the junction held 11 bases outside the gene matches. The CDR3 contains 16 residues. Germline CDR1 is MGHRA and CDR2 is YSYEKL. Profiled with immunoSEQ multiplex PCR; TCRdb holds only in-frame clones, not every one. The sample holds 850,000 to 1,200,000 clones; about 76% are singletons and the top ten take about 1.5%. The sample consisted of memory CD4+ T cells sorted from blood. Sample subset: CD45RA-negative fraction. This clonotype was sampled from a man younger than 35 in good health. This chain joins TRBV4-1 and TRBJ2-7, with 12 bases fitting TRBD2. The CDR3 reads CASSSRLAGVVSEQYF. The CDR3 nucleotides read TGCGCCAGCAGCTCCCGACTAGCGGGGGTGGTTTCCGAGCAGTACTTC.